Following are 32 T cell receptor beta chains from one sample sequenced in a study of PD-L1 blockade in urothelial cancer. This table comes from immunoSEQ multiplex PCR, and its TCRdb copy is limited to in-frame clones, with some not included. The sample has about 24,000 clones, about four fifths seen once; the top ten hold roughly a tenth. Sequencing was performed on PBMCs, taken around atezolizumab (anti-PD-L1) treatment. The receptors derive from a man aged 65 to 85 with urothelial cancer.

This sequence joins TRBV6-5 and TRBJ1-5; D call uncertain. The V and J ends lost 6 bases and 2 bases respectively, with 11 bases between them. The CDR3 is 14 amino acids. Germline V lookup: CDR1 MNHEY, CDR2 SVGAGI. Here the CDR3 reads CASSIDKGNQPQHF. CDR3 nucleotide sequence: TGTGCCAGCAGCATCGACAAGGGCAATCAGCCCCAGCATTTT.

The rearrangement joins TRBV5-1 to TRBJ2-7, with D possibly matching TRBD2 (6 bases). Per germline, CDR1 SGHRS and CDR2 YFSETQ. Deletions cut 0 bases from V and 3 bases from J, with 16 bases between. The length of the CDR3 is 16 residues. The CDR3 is CASSLAVGQEGYEQYF. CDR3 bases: TGCGCCAGCAGCTTGGCAGTAGGCCAGGAGGGCTACGAGCAGTACTTC.

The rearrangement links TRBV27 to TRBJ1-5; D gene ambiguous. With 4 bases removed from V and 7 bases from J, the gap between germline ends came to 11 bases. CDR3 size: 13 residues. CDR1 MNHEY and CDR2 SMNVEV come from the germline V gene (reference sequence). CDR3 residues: CASSSKPRQPQHF. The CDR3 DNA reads TGTGCCAGCAGTTCTAAACCGAGGCAGCCCCAGCATTTT.

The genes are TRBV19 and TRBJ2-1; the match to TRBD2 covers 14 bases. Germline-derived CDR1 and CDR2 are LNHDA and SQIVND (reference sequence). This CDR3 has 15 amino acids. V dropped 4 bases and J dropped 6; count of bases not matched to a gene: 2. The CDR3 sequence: CASSRTSGRPNEQFF. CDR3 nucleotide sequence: TGTGCCAGTAGTAGGACTAGCGGGAGGCCCAATGAGCAGTTCTTC.

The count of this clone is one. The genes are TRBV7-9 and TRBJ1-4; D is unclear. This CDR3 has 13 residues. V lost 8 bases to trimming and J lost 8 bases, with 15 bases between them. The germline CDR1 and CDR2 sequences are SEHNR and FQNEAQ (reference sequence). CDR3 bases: TGTGCCAGCTGGTTGGGCGTTGGGGAAAAACTGTTTTTT. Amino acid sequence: CASWLGVGEKLFF. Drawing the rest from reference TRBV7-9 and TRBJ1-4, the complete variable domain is DTGVSQNPRHKITKRGQNVTFRCDPISEHNRLYWYRQTLGQGPEFLTYFQNEAQLEKSRLLSDRFSAERPKGSFSTLEIQRTEQGDSAMYLCASWLGVGEKLFFGSGTQLSVL.

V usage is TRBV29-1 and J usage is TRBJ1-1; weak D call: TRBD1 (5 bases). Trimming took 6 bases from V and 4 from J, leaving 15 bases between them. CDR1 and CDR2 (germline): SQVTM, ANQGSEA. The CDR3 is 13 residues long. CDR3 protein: CSVVVGGGTEAFF. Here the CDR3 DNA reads TGCAGCGTCGTCGTGGGGGGGGGCACTGAAGCTTTCTTT.

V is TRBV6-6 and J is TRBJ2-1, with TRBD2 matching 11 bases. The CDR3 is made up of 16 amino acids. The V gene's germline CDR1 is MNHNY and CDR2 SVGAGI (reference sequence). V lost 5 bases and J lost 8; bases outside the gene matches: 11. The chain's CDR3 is CASSGSTSGKVDEQFF. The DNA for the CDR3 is TGTGCCAGCAGTGGCTCGACTAGCGGGAAAGTCGATGAGCAGTTCTTC.

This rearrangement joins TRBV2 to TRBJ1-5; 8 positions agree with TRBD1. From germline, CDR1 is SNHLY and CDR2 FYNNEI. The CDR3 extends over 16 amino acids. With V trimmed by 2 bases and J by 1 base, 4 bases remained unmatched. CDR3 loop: CASSEQGAISNQPQHF. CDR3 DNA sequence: TGTGCCAGCAGTGAACAGGGGGCGATCAGCAATCAGCCCCAGCATTTT.

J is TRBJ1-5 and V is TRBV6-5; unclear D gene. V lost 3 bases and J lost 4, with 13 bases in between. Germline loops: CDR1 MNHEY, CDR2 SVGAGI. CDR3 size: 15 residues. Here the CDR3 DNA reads TGTGCCAGCAGTTATTCCGGGGTCCCAAATCAGCCCCAGCATTTT. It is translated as CASSYSGVPNQPQHF.

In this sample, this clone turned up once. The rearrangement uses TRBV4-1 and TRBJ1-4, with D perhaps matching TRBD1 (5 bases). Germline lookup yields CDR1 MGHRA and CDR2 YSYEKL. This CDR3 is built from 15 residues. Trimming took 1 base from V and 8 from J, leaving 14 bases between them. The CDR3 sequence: CASSQVVGAREKLFF. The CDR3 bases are TGCGCCAGCAGCCAAGTGGTAGGGGCGAGGGAAAAACTGTTTTTT.

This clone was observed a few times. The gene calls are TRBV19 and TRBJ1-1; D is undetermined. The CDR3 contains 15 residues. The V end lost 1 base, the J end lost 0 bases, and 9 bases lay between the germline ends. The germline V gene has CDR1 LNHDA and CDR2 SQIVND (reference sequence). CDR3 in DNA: TGTGCCAGTAGTATAGGAAACGGGTTGAACACTGAAGCTTTCTTT. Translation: CASSIGNGLNTEAFF.

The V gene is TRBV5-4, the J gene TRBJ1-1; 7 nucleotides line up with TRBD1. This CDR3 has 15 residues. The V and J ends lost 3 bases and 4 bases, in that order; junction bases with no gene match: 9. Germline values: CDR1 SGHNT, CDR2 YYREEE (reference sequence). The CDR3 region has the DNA TGTGCCAGCAGCTGGGCCCCTACAGGGGCCACTGAAGCTTTCTTT. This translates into CASSWAPTGATEAFF.

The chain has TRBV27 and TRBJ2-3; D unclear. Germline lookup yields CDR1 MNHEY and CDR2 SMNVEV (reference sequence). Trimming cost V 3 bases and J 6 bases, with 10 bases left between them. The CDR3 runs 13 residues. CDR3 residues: CASSFRGWDTQYF. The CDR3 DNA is TGTGCCAGCAGTTTCCGAGGCTGGGATACGCAGTATTTT.

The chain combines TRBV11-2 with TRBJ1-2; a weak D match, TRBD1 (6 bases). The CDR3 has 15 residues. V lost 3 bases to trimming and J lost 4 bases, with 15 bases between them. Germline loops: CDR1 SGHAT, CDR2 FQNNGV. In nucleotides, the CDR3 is TGTGCCAGCAGCTTGGCGGGGGGCGGGCCCTATGGCTACACCTTC. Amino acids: CASSLAGGGPYGYTF.

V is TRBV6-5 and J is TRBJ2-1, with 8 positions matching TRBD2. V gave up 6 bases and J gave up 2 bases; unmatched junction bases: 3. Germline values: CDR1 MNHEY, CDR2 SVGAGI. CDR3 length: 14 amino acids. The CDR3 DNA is TGTGCCAGCAGACCGGGACTAGCCTACAATGAGCAGTTCTTC. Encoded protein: CASRPGLAYNEQFF.

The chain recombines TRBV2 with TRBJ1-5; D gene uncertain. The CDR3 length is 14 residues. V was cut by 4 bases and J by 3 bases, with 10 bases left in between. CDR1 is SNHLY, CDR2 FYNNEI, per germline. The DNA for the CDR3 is TGTGCCAGCAGTGTACTCATGTCCAATCAGCCCCAGCATTTT. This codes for CASSVLMSNQPQHF.

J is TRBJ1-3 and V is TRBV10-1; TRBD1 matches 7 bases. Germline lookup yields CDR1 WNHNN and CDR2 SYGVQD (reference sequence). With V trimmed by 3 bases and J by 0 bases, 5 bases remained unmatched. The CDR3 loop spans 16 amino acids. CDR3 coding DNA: TGCGCCAGCAGTGATGGGACAGCCGGCTCTGGAAACACCATATATTTT. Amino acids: CASSDGTAGSGNTIYF.

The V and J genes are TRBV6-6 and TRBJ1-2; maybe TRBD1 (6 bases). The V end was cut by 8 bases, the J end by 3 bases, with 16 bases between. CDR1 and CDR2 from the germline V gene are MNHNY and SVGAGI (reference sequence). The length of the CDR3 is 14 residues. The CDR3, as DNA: TGTGCCAGCGCCCTTCTTGGGGGCTACTATGGCTACACCTTC. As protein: CASALLGGYYGYTF.

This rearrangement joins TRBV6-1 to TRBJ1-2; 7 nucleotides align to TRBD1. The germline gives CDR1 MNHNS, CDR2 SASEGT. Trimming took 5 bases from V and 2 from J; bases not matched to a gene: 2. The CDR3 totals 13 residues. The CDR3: CASSPGQNYGYTF. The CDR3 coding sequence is TGTGCCAGCAGTCCGGGACAGAACTATGGCTACACCTTC.

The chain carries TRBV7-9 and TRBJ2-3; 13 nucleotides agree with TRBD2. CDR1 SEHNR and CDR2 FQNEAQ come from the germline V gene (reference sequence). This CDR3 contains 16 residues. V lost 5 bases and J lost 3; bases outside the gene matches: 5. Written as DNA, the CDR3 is TGTGCCAGCAGCCCCGGGACTAGCGGGATTACAGATACGCAGTATTTT. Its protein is CASSPGTSGITDTQYF.

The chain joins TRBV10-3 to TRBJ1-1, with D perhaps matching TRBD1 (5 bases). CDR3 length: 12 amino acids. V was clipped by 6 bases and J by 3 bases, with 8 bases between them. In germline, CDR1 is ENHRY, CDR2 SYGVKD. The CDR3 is CAIRGGDTEAFF. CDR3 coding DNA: TGTGCCATCAGGGGGGGAGACACTGAAGCTTTCTTT.

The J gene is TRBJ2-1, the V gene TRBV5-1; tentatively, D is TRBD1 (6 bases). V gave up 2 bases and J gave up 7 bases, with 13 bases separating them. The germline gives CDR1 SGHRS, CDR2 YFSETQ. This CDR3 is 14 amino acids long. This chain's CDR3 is CASSFSPGDNEQFF. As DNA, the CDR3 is TGCGCCAGCAGCTTTTCCCCAGGGGATAATGAGCAGTTCTTC.

The CDR3 reads CAISAGQGNEKLFF. The CDR3 DNA is TGTGCCATCAGTGCGGGACAGGGGAATGAAAAACTGTTTTTT. V usage is TRBV10-3 and J usage is TRBJ1-4; TRBD1 agrees at 10 bases. Germline CDR1 reads ENHRY; CDR2 reads SYGVKD. The V gene end was trimmed by 4 bases and the J gene end by 5 bases; junction bases not matched to a gene: 1. The CDR3 consists of 14 residues.

This CDR3 is CASSASGTGDSVLWNIQYF. Here the CDR3 DNA reads TGTGCCAGCAGTGCCTCCGGGACAGGGGATTCGGTCTTATGGAACATTCAGTACTTC. The chain is built from TRBV6-4 and TRBJ2-4; 10 bases are a match to TRBD1. After removal of 4 bases from V and 7 bases from J, the junction contained 19 bases not matched to a gene. The CDR3 runs 19 residues. Per germline, CDR1 MRHNA and CDR2 SNTAGT.

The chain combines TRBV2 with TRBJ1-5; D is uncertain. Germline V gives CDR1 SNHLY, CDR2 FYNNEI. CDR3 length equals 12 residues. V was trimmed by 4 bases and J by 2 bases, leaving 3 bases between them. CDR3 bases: TGTGCCAGCAGTGTAGGCAATCAGCCCCAGCATTTT. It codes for CASSVGNQPQHF.

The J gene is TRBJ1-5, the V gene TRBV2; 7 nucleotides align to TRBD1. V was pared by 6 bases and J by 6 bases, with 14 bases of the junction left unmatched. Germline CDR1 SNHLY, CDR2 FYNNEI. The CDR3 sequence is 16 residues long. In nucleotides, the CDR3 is TGTGCCAGCAGCCGGGAGGGGGCGGACATCGGTCAGCCCCAGCATTTT. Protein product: CASSREGADIGQPQHF.

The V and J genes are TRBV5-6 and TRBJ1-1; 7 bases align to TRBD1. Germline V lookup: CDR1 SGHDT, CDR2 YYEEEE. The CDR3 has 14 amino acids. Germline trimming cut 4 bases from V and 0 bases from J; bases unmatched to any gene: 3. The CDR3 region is CASSTTGVNTEAFF. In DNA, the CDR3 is TGTGCCAGCAGCACCACAGGGGTGAACACTGAAGCTTTCTTT.

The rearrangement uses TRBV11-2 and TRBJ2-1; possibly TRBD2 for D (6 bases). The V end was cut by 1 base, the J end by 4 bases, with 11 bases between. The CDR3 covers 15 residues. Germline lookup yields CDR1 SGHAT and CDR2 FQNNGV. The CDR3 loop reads CASSLGTNPYNEQFF. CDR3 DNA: TGTGCCAGCAGCTTAGGGACTAACCCGTACAATGAGCAGTTCTTC. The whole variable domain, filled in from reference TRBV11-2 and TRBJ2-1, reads EAGVAQSPRYKIIEKRQSVAFWCNPISGHATLYWYQQILGQGPKLLIQFQNNGVVDDSQLPKDRFSAERLKGVDSTLKIQPAKLEDSAVYLCASSLGTNPYNEQFFGPGTRLTVL.

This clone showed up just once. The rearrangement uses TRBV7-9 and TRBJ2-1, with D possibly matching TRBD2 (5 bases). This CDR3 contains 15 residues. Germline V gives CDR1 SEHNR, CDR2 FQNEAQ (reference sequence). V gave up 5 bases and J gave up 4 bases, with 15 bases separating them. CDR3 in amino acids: CASSLTGTGYNEQFF. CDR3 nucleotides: TGTGCCAGCAGCCTTACGGGAACCGGGTACAATGAGCAGTTCTTC. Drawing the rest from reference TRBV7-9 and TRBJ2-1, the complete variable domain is DTGVSQNPRHKITKRGQNVTFRCDPISEHNRLYWYRQTLGQGPEFLTYFQNEAQLEKSRLLSDRFSAERPKGSFSTLEIQRTEQGDSAMYLCASSLTGTGYNEQFFGPGTRLTVL.

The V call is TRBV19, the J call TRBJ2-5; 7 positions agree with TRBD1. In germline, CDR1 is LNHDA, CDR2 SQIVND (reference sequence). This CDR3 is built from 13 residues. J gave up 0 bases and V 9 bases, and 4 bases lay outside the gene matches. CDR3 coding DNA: TGTGCCAGCGGGACAGCTTACCAAGAGACCCAGTACTTC. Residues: CASGTAYQETQYF.

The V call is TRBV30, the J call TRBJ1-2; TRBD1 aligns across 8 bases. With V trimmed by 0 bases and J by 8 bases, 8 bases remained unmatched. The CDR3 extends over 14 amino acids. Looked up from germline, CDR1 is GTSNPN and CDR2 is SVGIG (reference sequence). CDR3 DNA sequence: TGTGCCTGGAGTGTACCCGACAGGGGTCTAGGCTACACCTTC. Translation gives CAWSVPDRGLGYTF.

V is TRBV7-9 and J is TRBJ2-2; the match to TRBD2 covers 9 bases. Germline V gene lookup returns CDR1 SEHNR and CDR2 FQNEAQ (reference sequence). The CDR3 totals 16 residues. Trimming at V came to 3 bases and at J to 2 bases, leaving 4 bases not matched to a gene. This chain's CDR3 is CASSLGLAGNTGELFF. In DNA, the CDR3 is TGTGCCAGCAGCTTGGGTCTAGCGGGAAACACCGGGGAGCTGTTTTTT.